A selection of T cell receptor beta chains follows, all from one sample in a study of T-cell memory formation after mild COVID-19. MiXCR, applied by TCRdb to the 5' RACE reads, yields one record per CDR3 protein. The table includes approximately 99,000 distinct CDR3 sequences, roughly a sixth detected once. The sample was PBMCs or a T cell subset sorted from them (not recorded which). The receptors stem from a man aged 18 to 29 who had mild COVID-19 (a few samples of this study predate the infection). Cell type and time point are not known. CDR3s include the opening cysteine and the closing phenylalanine or tryptophan. D genes are given only for firm matches. Clone size appears in some rows only: once, few, many, or a class for an expanded clone.

abundance: few; d_gene: TRBD2; v_gene: TRBV2; j_gene: TRBJ2-3; CDR3aa: CASSPIRTSGGGRQYF; CDR3nt: TGTGCCAGCAGTCCCATCCGGACTAGCGGGGGGGGGAGGCAGTATTTT
abundance: few; d_gene: NA; v_gene: TRBV9; j_gene: TRBJ2-5; CDR3aa: CASSVAPDRQETQYF; CDR3nt: TGTGCCAGCAGCGTAGCCCCCGACAGACAAGAGACCCAGTACTTC
abundance: few; d_gene: NA; v_gene: TRBV10-3; j_gene: TRBJ2-7; CDR3aa: CAISGEAGSSYEQYF; CDR3nt: TGTGCCATCAGTGGGGAGGCTGGGTCTTCCTACGAGCAGTACTTC
abundance: NA; d_gene: NA; v_gene: TRBV6-5; j_gene: TRBJ1-6; CDR3aa: CASSYSYRVEDSPLHF; CDR3nt: TGTGCCAGCAGTTACTCCTACAGGGTTGAGGATTCACCCCTCCACTTT
abundance: NA; d_gene: NA; v_gene: TRBV25-1; j_gene: TRBJ1-1; CDR3aa: CASRGLKAFF; CDR3nt: TGTGCCAGCAGGGGCTTGAAAGCTTTCTTT
abundance: few; d_gene: NA; v_gene: TRBV27; j_gene: TRBJ1-1; CDR3aa: CASRPRRSGTEAFF; CDR3nt: TGTGCCAGCAGACCGAGGAGGAGTGGGACTGAAGCTTTCTTT
abundance: many; d_gene: TRBD1; v_gene: TRBV29-1; j_gene: TRBJ2-3; CDR3aa: CSGEVGGGTDTQYF; CDR3nt: TGCAGCGGTGAGGTAGGGGGCGGCACAGATACGCAGTATTTT
abundance: many; d_gene: TRBD2; v_gene: TRBV5-1; j_gene: TRBJ2-1; CDR3aa: CASSLTASGAQQFF; CDR3nt: TGCGCCAGCAGCTTGACGGCTAGCGGGGCCCAGCAGTTCTTC
abundance: few; d_gene: NA; v_gene: TRBV4-2; j_gene: TRBJ1-3; CDR3aa: CASSQDTDSSSGNTIYF; CDR3nt: TGTGCCAGCAGCCAAGACACAGACTCCAGCTCTGGAAACACCATATATTTT
abundance: many; d_gene: NA; v_gene: TRBV7-9; j_gene: TRBJ2-1; CDR3aa: CASSSGGGSLNEQFF; CDR3nt: TGTGCCAGCAGCTCAGGGGGGGGAAGCCTCAATGAGCAGTTCTTC
abundance: NA; d_gene: NA; v_gene: TRBV12-3/TRBV12-4; j_gene: TRBJ2-5; CDR3aa: CASSLNRGETQYF; CDR3nt: TGTGCCAGCAGTCTGAATCGAGGAGAGACCCAGTACTTC
abundance: NA; d_gene: NA; v_gene: TRBV29-1; j_gene: TRBJ2-3; CDR3aa: CSVGIGGRNTQYF; CDR3nt: TGCAGCGTTGGGATAGGGGGTCGCAATACGCAGTATTTT
abundance: few; d_gene: TRBD2; v_gene: TRBV7-9; j_gene: TRBJ2-1; CDR3aa: CASSSPGTSGGGRNEQFF; CDR3nt: TGTGCCAGCAGCTCCCCCGGGACTAGCGGGGGGGGGAGGAATGAGCAGTTCTTC
abundance: NA; d_gene: NA; v_gene: TRBV2; j_gene: TRBJ2-5; CDR3aa: CASSEGGGKTQYF; CDR3nt: TGTGCCAGCAGTGAAGGAGGGGGAAAGACCCAGTACTTC
abundance: few; d_gene: NA; v_gene: TRBV12-3/TRBV12-4; j_gene: TRBJ2-5; CDR3aa: CASSFGLQETQYF; CDR3nt: TGTGCCAGCAGTTTTGGGCTACAAGAGACCCAGTACTTC
abundance: many; d_gene: NA; v_gene: TRBV3-1; j_gene: TRBJ2-5; CDR3aa: CASSQDIMIETQYF; CDR3nt: TGTGCCAGCAGCCAAGATATCATGATCGAGACCCAGTACTTC
abundance: few; d_gene: TRBD2; v_gene: TRBV5-4; j_gene: TRBJ2-6; CDR3aa: CASSLASGGYSGANVLTF; CDR3nt: TGTGCCAGCAGCTTGGCTAGCGGGGGGTACTCTGGGGCCAACGTCCTGACTTTC
abundance: NA; d_gene: NA; v_gene: TRBV4-3; j_gene: TRBJ2-3; CDR3aa: CASSPTPGIDTQYF; CDR3nt: TGCGCCAGCAGCCCAACCCCGGGGATAGATACGCAGTATTTT
abundance: few; d_gene: NA; v_gene: TRBV20-1; j_gene: TRBJ2-3; CDR3aa: CSAPPSGDTDTQYF; CDR3nt: TGCAGTGCCCCCCCCTCTGGCGACACAGATACGCAGTATTTT
abundance: few; d_gene: NA; v_gene: TRBV10-3; j_gene: TRBJ2-3; CDR3aa: CAISRQVTSTDTQYF; CDR3nt: TGTGCCATCAGCCGACAGGTTACTAGCACAGATACGCAGTATTTT
abundance: NA; d_gene: NA; v_gene: TRBV7-9; j_gene: TRBJ2-2; CDR3aa: CASSLGVAVTGELFF; CDR3nt: TGTGCCAGCAGCTTAGGGGTAGCGGTCACCGGGGAGCTGTTTTTT
abundance: NA; d_gene: NA; v_gene: TRBV10-3; j_gene: TRBJ1-3; CDR3aa: CATRVLSGNTIYF; CDR3nt: TGTGCCACGAGAGTGCTCTCTGGAAACACCATATATTTT
abundance: NA; d_gene: NA; v_gene: TRBV6-5; j_gene: TRBJ1-6; CDR3aa: CASSNGVTGWVGSPLHF; CDR3nt: TGTGCCAGCAGTAACGGGGTGACAGGCTGGGTAGGGTCACCCCTCCACTTT
abundance: NA; d_gene: NA; v_gene: TRBV18; j_gene: TRBJ2-7; CDR3aa: CASSPRLGQGTYEQYF; CDR3nt: TGTGCCAGCTCACCAAGGCTTGGGCAGGGGACCTACGAGCAGTACTTC
abundance: few; d_gene: NA; v_gene: TRBV4-1; j_gene: TRBJ1-5; CDR3aa: CASSQDTGTRNQPQHF; CDR3nt: TGCGCCAGCAGCCAAGATACGGGGACCAGAAATCAGCCCCAGCATTTT
abundance: few; d_gene: TRBD2; v_gene: TRBV4-1; j_gene: TRBJ2-5; CDR3aa: CASSQGLAGEQETQYF; CDR3nt: TGCGCCAGCAGCCAAGGACTAGCGGGGGAACAAGAGACCCAGTACTTC
abundance: NA; d_gene: NA; v_gene: TRBV7-3; j_gene: TRBJ2-2; CDR3aa: CASSPTVYGELFF; CDR3nt: TGTGCCAGCAGCCCGACAGTATACGGGGAGCTGTTTTTT
abundance: NA; d_gene: NA; v_gene: TRBV11-3; j_gene: TRBJ2-3; CDR3aa: CASRYEGPDTQYF; CDR3nt: TGTGCCAGCAGGTACGAAGGTCCAGATACGCAGTATTTT
abundance: NA; d_gene: NA; v_gene: TRBV9; j_gene: TRBJ2-7; CDR3aa: CASSVGEGAYEQYF; CDR3nt: TGTGCCAGCAGCGTAGGGGAGGGGGCATACGAGCAGTACTTC
abundance: NA; d_gene: TRBD1; v_gene: TRBV9; j_gene: TRBJ1-2; CDR3aa: CASSANLGGGGYTF; CDR3nt: TGTGCCAGCAGCGCCAACCTAGGGGGCGGTGGCTACACCTTC
abundance: many; d_gene: TRBD2; v_gene: TRBV5-1; j_gene: TRBJ2-3; CDR3aa: CASSFGTSGGTDTQYF; CDR3nt: TGCGCCAGCAGCTTCGGGACTAGCGGGGGGACTGATACGCAGTATTTT
abundance: few; d_gene: NA; v_gene: TRBV28; j_gene: TRBJ1-6; CDR3aa: CASRDINSPLHF; CDR3nt: TGTGCCAGCCGGGACATAAATTCACCCCTCCACTTT
abundance: few; d_gene: TRBD2; v_gene: TRBV28; j_gene: TRBJ2-1; CDR3aa: CASSPSGGPREQFF; CDR3nt: TGTGCCAGCAGTCCTAGCGGGGGGCCCCGAGAGCAGTTCTTC
abundance: NA; d_gene: TRBD1; v_gene: TRBV6-5; j_gene: TRBJ1-2; CDR3aa: CASRIRGQYGYTF; CDR3nt: TGTGCCAGCAGAATCAGGGGGCAATATGGCTACACCTTC
abundance: few; d_gene: TRBD2; v_gene: TRBV15; j_gene: TRBJ2-3; CDR3aa: CATSPGSSGGAADTQYF; CDR3nt: TGTGCCACCAGCCCTGGATCGAGCGGGGGGGCTGCAGATACGCAGTATTTT
abundance: few; d_gene: NA; v_gene: TRBV7-3; j_gene: TRBJ2-1; CDR3aa: CPSSSGTGITEQFF; CDR3nt: TGTCCCAGCAGCTCCGGGACTGGTATCACTGAGCAGTTCTTC
abundance: NA; d_gene: NA; v_gene: TRBV15; j_gene: TRBJ2-3; CDR3aa: CATSIYRGVWSTDTQYF; CDR3nt: TGTGCCACCAGCATTTATCGGGGTGTGTGGAGCACAGATACGCAGTATTTT
abundance: few; d_gene: TRBD2; v_gene: TRBV5-1; j_gene: TRBJ2-7; CDR3aa: CASSWATGTNLPSEQYF; CDR3nt: TGCGCCAGCAGCTGGGCCACGGGGACTAACCTGCCGAGCGAGCAGTACTTC